These T cell receptor beta chains were read from a single sample in a study of cytomegalovirus exposure and HLA in healthy donors. Libraries were prepared by immunoSEQ multiplex PCR; TCRdb keeps only in-frame clonotypes and omits some of them. The sample has roughly 100,000 clones, under 85% seen once. The material sequenced was PBMCs. These receptors were collected from a woman aged 40 to 50 in good health and CMV-seropositive. Each CDR3 is given with its conserved first and last residue. D genes are given only for firm matches.

V gene	J gene	D gene	CDR3 protein
TRBV7-2	TRBJ1-6	TRBD1	CASSLTLQGAAYNSPLHF
TRBV11-2	TRBJ2-5	TRBD2	CASSSLTSGQETQYF
TRBV7-9	TRBJ2-7	.	CASSANRVAYEQYF
TRBV4-3	TRBJ1-4	TRBD1	CASSARGAPGNEKLFF
TRBV14	TRBJ1-1	.	CASSPLGGNTEAFF
TRBV10-3	TRBJ1-2	TRBD1	CAIQRQGALNYGYTF
TRBV9	TRBJ2-1	.	CASSVGILESYNEQFF
TRBV7-2	TRBJ2-3	TRBD2	CASSLGSLAATQYF
TRBV28	.	.	CASSLSGYEQYF
TRBV14	TRBJ2-1	TRBD1	CASSHPRGLPGNEQFF
TRBV5-6	TRBJ1-3	TRBD1	CASSARQGGNTIYF
TRBV11-2	TRBJ1-1	.	CASSLGRTEAFF
TRBV18	TRBJ2-2	TRBD1	CASSPRTGMNTGELFF
TRBV10-1	TRBJ2-7	.	CASSENLAYEQYF
TRBV7-2	TRBJ2-1	TRBD2	CASSRLAGVGNEQFF
TRBV21-1	TRBJ1-5	.	CASSKARSPGQSSNQPQHF
TRBV27	TRBJ2-3	TRBD2	CASSLGAGGIDTQYF
TRBV5-1	TRBJ2-3	TRBD2	CASSLGLAIQGTDTQYF
TRBV27	TRBJ2-5	TRBD2	CASSLFPSGVKETQYF
TRBV7-3	TRBJ2-2	TRBD2	CASSRLAGGNTGELFF
TRBV7-2	TRBJ2-1	TRBD2	CASSPPGLADNEQFF
TRBV6-6	TRBJ2-3	.	CASTRLGGTDTQYF
TRBV19	TRBJ1-2	TRBD1	CASRGSYTGGAGYGYTF
TRBV4-2	TRBJ2-7	TRBD2	CASSQEESGGYEQYF
TRBV28	TRBJ1-4	.	CASTSYFRNYEKLFF